Sequencing of this T cell receptor (beta chain) was carried out in a study of technical replicates of blood from a few donors. Sequencing used immunoSEQ multiplex PCR; TCRdb keeps in-frame clones, though not all of them. The data hold approximately 87,000 clones, with 85% to 95% observed a single time. This clone was observed a handful of times. This CDR3 region has 11 residues. The V and J ends lost 4 bases and 14 bases respectively, with 14 bases between them. The V gene's germline CDR1 is SEHNR and CDR2 FQNEAQ (reference sequence). Sequenced sample: T cells isolated from PBMCs. The chain recombines TRBV7-9 with TRBJ1-1; D unclear. This sequence was found in a human donor in good health. This chain's CDR3 is CASSSPLRFFF. CDR3 in DNA: TGTGCCAGCAGCTCGCCCCTACGATTCTTCTTT.